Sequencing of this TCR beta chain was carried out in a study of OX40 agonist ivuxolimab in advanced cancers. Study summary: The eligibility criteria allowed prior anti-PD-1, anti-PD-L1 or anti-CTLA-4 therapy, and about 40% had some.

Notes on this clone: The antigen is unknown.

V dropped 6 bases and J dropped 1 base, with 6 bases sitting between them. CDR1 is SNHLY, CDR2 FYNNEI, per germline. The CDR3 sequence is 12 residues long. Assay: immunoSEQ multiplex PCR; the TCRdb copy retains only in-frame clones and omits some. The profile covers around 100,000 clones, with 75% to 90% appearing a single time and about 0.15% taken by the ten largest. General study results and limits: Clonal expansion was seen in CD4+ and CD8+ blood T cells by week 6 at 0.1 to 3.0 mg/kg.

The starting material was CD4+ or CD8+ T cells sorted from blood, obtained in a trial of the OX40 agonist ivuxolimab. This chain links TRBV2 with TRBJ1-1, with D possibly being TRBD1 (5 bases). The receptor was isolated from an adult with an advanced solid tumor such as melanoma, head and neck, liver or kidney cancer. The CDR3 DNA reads TGTGCCAGCAGCGACAGGAACACTGAAGCTTTCTTT. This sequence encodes CASSDRNTEAFF.